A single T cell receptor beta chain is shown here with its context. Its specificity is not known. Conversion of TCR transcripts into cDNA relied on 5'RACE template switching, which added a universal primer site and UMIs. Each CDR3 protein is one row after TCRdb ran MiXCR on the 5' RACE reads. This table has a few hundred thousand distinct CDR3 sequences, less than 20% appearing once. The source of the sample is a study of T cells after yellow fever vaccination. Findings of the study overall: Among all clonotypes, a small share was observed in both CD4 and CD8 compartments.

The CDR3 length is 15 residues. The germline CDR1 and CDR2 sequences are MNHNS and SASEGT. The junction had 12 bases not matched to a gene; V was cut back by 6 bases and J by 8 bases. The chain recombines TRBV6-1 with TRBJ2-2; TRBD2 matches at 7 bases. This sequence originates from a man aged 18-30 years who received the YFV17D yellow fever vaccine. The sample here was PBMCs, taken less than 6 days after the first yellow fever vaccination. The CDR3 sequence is CASSPWGGEEGELFF. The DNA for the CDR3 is TGTGCCAGCAGCCCCTGGGGGGGGGAAGAGGGGGAGCTGTTTTTT.